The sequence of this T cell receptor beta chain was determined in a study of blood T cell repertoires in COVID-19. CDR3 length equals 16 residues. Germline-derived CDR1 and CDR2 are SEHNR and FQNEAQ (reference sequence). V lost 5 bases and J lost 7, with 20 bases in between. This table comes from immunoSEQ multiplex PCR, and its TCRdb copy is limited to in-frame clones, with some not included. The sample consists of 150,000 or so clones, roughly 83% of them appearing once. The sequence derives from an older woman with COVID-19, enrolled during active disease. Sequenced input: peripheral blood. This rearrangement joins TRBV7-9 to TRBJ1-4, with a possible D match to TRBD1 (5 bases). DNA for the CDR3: TGTGCCAGCAGCCCAGTGATTGGCAGGGTTGGTGAAAAACTGTTTTTT. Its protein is CASSPVIGRVGEKLFF.